This T cell receptor (beta chain) derives from a study of Ad26.COV2.S vaccination and SARS-CoV-2 variants. Whole-study context: Intramuscular Ad26.COV2.S doses were given once or twice, 56 days apart.

General observations from the study: Using TCR breadth and depth analyses may have led to underestimated total T cell responses. The study found similar non-spike TCR breadth in vaccine and placebo recipients. The study found higher spike-specific TCR breadth in vaccine than placebo recipients.

Sample treatment: 19 received Ad26.COV2.S at low or high dose, single or two shots; a few received placebo; per-sample allocation not given. Day 63 after the first vaccine or placebo injection was the time point for sampling. Clones were sequenced by immunoSEQ multiplex PCR, and TCRdb holds only the in-frame ones, with some missing. The sample carries some 320,000 clones, approximately 86% recorded once. A note on this clone: Its antigen remains unknown.

The CDR3 extends over 14 amino acids. Germline loops: CDR1 WSHSY, CDR2 SAAADI. The V and J ends lost 7 bases and 3 bases respectively, with 12 bases between them. This rearrangement joins TRBV10-2 to TRBJ1-4; a weak D match, TRBD1 (5 bases). The starting material was peripheral blood, obtained in a trial of Ad26.COV2.S vaccine versus placebo. This receptor was taken from a person between 18 and 65 years old who received the Ad26.COV2.S COVID-19 vaccine or a placebo. The CDR3 bases are TGCGCCAGCAAACCGGGACGGTCTAATGAAAAACTGTTTTTT. It encodes CASKPGRSNEKLFF.